The 3 T cell receptor beta chains below come from one sample, sequenced in a study of cytomegalovirus exposure and HLA in healthy donors. Both 60 Vbeta primers and 13 Jbeta primers went into the PCR. Sequencing used immunoSEQ multiplex PCR; TCRdb keeps in-frame clones, though not all of them. The sample shows 60,000 to 75,000 clones, approximately 76% of them seen only once. The material sequenced was PBMCs. The origin of the receptors is a man aged 45-60 years in good health and CMV-seronegative.

The chain links TRBV9 to TRBJ2-7; tentatively, D is TRBD1 (6 bases). The V and J ends lost 0 bases and 0 bases respectively, with 7 bases between them. The CDR3 extends over 14 amino acids. CDR1 is SGDLS, CDR2 YYNGEE, per germline. CDR3 residues: CASSVATGSYEQYF. The CDR3 nucleotides are TGTGCCAGCAGCGTAGCGACAGGCTCCTACGAGCAGTACTTC. The complete variable domain, with remaining parts taken from reference TRBV9 and TRBJ2-7, reads DSGVTQTPKHLITATGQRVTLRCSPRSGDLSVYWYQQSLDQGLQFLIQYYNGEERAKGNILERFSAQQFPDLHSELNLSSLELGDSALYFCASSVATGSYEQYFGPGTRLTVT.

The V gene is TRBV10-3, the J gene TRBJ2-1; 10 bases line up with TRBD2. V lost 4 bases and J lost 5; bases outside the gene matches: 17. CDR3 length: 19 residues. Germline V gene data show CDR1 as ENHRY and CDR2 as SYGVKD. DNA for the CDR3: TGTGCCATCAGTGGATTAGCGGGGGGCCCCTCAAAACGAGACAATGAGCAGTTCTTC. This sequence encodes CAISGLAGGPSKRDNEQFF.

V gene TRBV6-6 combines with J gene TRBJ1-6; TRBD1 matches at 7 bases. Per germline, CDR1 MNHNY and CDR2 SVGAGI (reference sequence). Trimming took 9 bases from V and 8 from J; bases not matched to a gene: 10. The CDR3 runs to 14 residues. The CDR3 protein is CASHRRGLDSPLHF. The DNA of the CDR3 is TGTGCCAGTCACAGGAGGGGGCTGGATTCACCCCTCCACTTT.